The 32 T cell receptor beta chains in this list originate from one sample, sequenced in a study of OX40 agonist ivuxolimab in advanced cancers. Using immunoSEQ multiplex PCR, the repertoire was profiled, and TCRdb retains in-frame clones only, with some absent. Altogether 30,000 to 35,000 clones are present, roughly 80% being singletons, with the ten largest covering less than 25%. The sequenced sample was CD4+ or CD8+ T cells sorted from blood, obtained in a trial of the OX40 agonist ivuxolimab. These TCRs come from an adult with an advanced solid tumor such as melanoma, head and neck, liver or kidney cancer.

This rearrangement joins TRBV6-4 to TRBJ2-2; D is possibly TRBD1 or TRBD2 (6 bases each). Germline lookup yields CDR1 MRHNA and CDR2 SNTAGT. This CDR3 region has 15 residues. V was pared by 4 bases and J by 3 bases, with 12 bases between. The CDR3 is CASSVRGADTGELFF. Written as DNA, the CDR3 is TGTGCCAGCAGTGTGAGGGGGGCGGACACCGGGGAGCTGTTTTTT.

In its sample, this clone was seen a few times. The chain links TRBV19 to TRBJ1-2; the D is unclear. There are 13 residues in the CDR3. The V end was cut by 11 bases, the J end by 4 bases, with 17 bases between. The germline CDR1 and CDR2 sequences are LNHDA and SQIVND (reference sequence). The CDR3 nucleotides are TGTGCCTCAACCGGCGGGCAGGCCTATGGCTACACCTTC. It codes for CASTGGQAYGYTF.

The CDR3 nucleotides read TGTGCCAGTAGTATTCGAGAGACCCAGTACTTC. It codes for CASSIRETQYF. The chain couples TRBV19 to TRBJ2-5; D not certain. V was pared by 3 bases and J by 4 bases, with 3 bases between. The germline V gene has CDR1 LNHDA and CDR2 SQIVND (reference sequence). The CDR3 is 11 residues long.

The chain is built from TRBV27 and TRBJ2-2, with a possible D match to TRBD2 (6 bases). The CDR3 is 17 residues long. V was cut by 1 base and J by 4 bases, with 16 bases left in between. Germline values: CDR1 MNHEY, CDR2 SMNVEV (reference sequence). Here the CDR3 reads CASSLYGGGSITGELFF. CDR3 DNA: TGTGCCAGCAGTTTATACGGTGGGGGGTCGATCACCGGGGAGCTGTTTTTT.

J is TRBJ1-1 and V is TRBV28; the D is unclear. Trimming cost V 7 bases and J 2 bases, with 26 bases left between them. CDR3 length: 18 residues. From germline, CDR1 is MDHEN and CDR2 SYDVKM. The CDR3: CASTFIELPTHINTEAFF. The CDR3 nucleotides read TGTGCCAGCACCTTTATCGAACTACCCACCCACATTAACACTGAAGCTTTCTTT.

The genes are TRBV19 and TRBJ2-1; weak D call: TRBD1 (6 bases). V dropped 6 bases and J dropped 7 bases, with 10 bases sitting between them. The germline CDR1 and CDR2 sequences are LNHDA and SQIVND (reference sequence). The CDR3 has 12 residues. CDR3 amino acids: CASSLGQNEQFF. CDR3 DNA: TGTGCCAGTAGCCTTGGACAGAATGAGCAGTTCTTC.

The chain combines TRBV5-6 with TRBJ1-1; weak D call: TRBD1 (6 bases). The V end lost 2 bases, the J end lost 4 bases, and 18 bases lay between the germline ends. CDR3 length: 16 amino acids. From germline, CDR1 is SGHDT and CDR2 YYEEEE. The CDR3 region is CASSFYRAGEGTEAFF. CDR3 DNA: TGTGCCAGCAGCTTCTACAGGGCCGGGGAGGGCACTGAAGCTTTCTTT.

V is TRBV19 and J is TRBJ1-5; D is undetermined. The ends were cut back, 7 bases at V and 4 bases at J, with 14 bases in the middle. Germline V CDR1 and CDR2: LNHDA, SQIVND (reference sequence). CDR3 length: 14 residues. CDR3 sequence: CASTPSGINQPQHF. CDR3 DNA sequence: TGTGCCAGTACCCCGTCGGGGATTAATCAGCCCCAGCATTTT.

V usage is TRBV7-9 and J usage is TRBJ1-2; no definite D call. Germline V gene data show CDR1 as SEHNR and CDR2 as FQNEAQ (reference sequence). CDR3 length: 18 amino acids. The V end was cut by 0 bases, the J end by 1 base, with 18 bases between. CDR3 in DNA: TGTGCCAGCAGCTTAGCATCAGGTCGAGGCGCTCTTAACTATGGCTACACCTTC. It yields the protein CASSLASGRGALNYGYTF.

In its sample, this clone was seen once. The chain joins TRBV6-1 to TRBJ2-1; 10 bases map to TRBD2. The CDR3 covers 15 residues. The V gene's germline CDR1 is MNHNS and CDR2 SASEGT. V shed 2 bases, J shed 8 bases, and the junction held 6 bases outside the gene matches. In DNA, the CDR3 is TGTGCCAGCAGTGAAAGAGCGGGAGGGTGGGATGAGCAGTTCTTC. Protein product: CASSERAGGWDEQFF.

The J gene is TRBJ1-6, the V gene TRBV7-8; D is unresolved. V lost 3 bases and J 7 bases, leaving 4 bases between the germline ends. This CDR3 region has 12 residues. Germline V gene lookup returns CDR1 SGHVS and CDR2 FQNEAQ. In nucleotides, the CDR3 is TGTGCCAGCAGCTTGGGGAATTCACCCCTCCACTTT. Protein: CASSLGNSPLHF. Drawing the rest from reference TRBV7-8 and TRBJ1-6, the complete variable domain is GAGVSQSPRYKVAKRGQDVALRCDPISGHVSLFWYQQALGQGPEFLTYFQNEAQLDKSGLPSDRFFAERPEGSVSTLKIQRTQQEDSAVYLCASSLGNSPLHFGNGTRLTVT.

This chain joins TRBV6-1 and TRBJ2-7, with D hard to call. Per germline, CDR1 MNHNS and CDR2 SASEGT. V lost 8 bases and J 3 bases, leaving 8 bases between the germline ends. The CDR3 consists of 11 residues. CDR3 sequence: CASGQSYEQYF. The CDR3 DNA reads as TGTGCCAGCGGCCAGAGCTACGAGCAGTACTTC.

In this sample, this clone turned up once. One junction end disagrees with the germline gene, perhaps due to a read error. The chain uses TRBV7-7 and TRBJ1-6; 7 nucleotides match TRBD1. The CDR3 totals 15 residues. Per germline, CDR1 SSHAT and CDR2 FNYEAQ (reference sequence). The CDR3 sequence is CASSLAPGGNSPLHF. The DNA for the CDR3 is TGTGCTAGCAGCTTAGCCCCAGGGGGGAATTCACCCCTCCACTTT.

The chain combines TRBV28 with TRBJ1-5; 7 bases agree with TRBD1. Germline lookup yields CDR1 MDHEN and CDR2 SYDVKM. Unmatched junction bases numbered 9, after V lost 6 bases and J lost 1 base. This CDR3 contains 16 residues. The CDR3 DNA sequence: TGTGCCAGCAGCCCTACAGGGGTTTTAAGCAATCAGCCCCAGCATTTT. Translated: CASSPTGVLSNQPQHF.

V is TRBV10-2 and J is TRBJ1-1; D not certain. CDR3 length: 13 residues. Deletions cut 6 bases from V and 0 bases from J, with 8 bases between. The germline V gene encodes CDR1 WSHSY and CDR2 SAAADI. The CDR3 here is CASSLNMNTEAFF. The CDR3 coding sequence is TGCGCCAGCAGCCTCAACATGAACACTGAAGCTTTCTTT.

In its sample, this clone was seen a few times. The chain recombines TRBV11-3 with TRBJ2-1; 8 nucleotides agree with TRBD2. The germline CDR1 and CDR2 sequences are SGHNT and YENEEA. The CDR3 loop spans 15 amino acids. V lost 1 base to trimming and J lost 9 bases; unmatched junction nucleotides: 8. CDR3 sequence reads: CASSLVRGGPGEQFF. CDR3 bases: TGTGCCAGCAGCTTAGTCCGGGGGGGGCCGGGTGAGCAGTTCTTC.

This clone occurred once. The sample carries other DNA sequences with the same CDR3. The chain has TRBV10-2 and TRBJ2-7; D is tentatively TRBD1 or TRBD2 (5 bases each). V was trimmed by 4 bases and J by 0 bases, leaving 10 bases between them. The CDR3 has 14 amino acids. Germline values: CDR1 WSHSY, CDR2 SAAADI. The CDR3 bases are TGCGCCAGCAGTGTCGCAGGGAGCTCCTACGAGCAGTACTTC. Residues: CASSVAGSSYEQYF.

In nucleotides, the CDR3 is TGCGCCAGCAGCCAAGATCTAGGTAGCTCCTACGAGCAGTACTTC. Its protein product is CASSQDLGSSYEQYF. The genes are TRBV4-1 and TRBJ2-5; no clear D gene. The DNA matches TRBJ2-7 better at its end, which makes the J call doubtful. The CDR3 has 15 amino acids. Germline CDR1 and CDR2: MGHRA and YSYEKL.

The chain couples TRBV6-1 to TRBJ2-1; D ambiguous. The V end lost 3 bases, the J end lost 0 bases, and 9 bases lay between the germline ends. The CDR3 consists of 15 residues. Germline assignment: CDR1 MNHNS and CDR2 SASEGT. CDR3 sequence: CASSEDFSSYNEQFF. For the CDR3, the DNA is TGTGCCAGCAGTGAGGATTTTTCCTCCTACAATGAGCAGTTCTTC.

This clone occurred once. This chain uses TRBV4-1 with TRBJ1-3; perhaps TRBD1 as D (5 bases). The germline CDR1 and CDR2 sequences are MGHRA and YSYEKL. CDR3 length: 15 residues. V was trimmed by 0 bases and J by 4 bases, leaving 10 bases between them. CDR3 protein: CASSQDKGPGNTIYF. The CDR3 nucleotides read TGCGCCAGCAGCCAAGATAAGGGGCCCGGAAACACCATATATTTT.

This sequence joins TRBV30 and TRBJ1-2, with unresolved D. Per the germline V gene, CDR1 is GTSNPN and CDR2 is SVGIG (reference sequence). The CDR3 covers 13 residues. The chain's CDR3 is CAGRAQNNYGYTF. The CDR3 coding sequence is TGTGCTGGGCGCGCGCAGAATAACTATGGCTACACCTTC.

The chain joins TRBV27 to TRBJ2-7, with D possibly TRBD1 on 6 matching bases. The ends were cut back, 2 bases at V and 5 bases at J, with 13 bases in the middle. There are 14 residues in the CDR3. Germline V gives CDR1 MNHEY, CDR2 SMNVEV (reference sequence). DNA for the CDR3: TGTGCCAGCAGTTTAACTACAGGGTGGGACGAGCAGTACTTC. Residues: CASSLTTGWDEQYF.

This chain links TRBV5-3 with TRBJ1-2; the D is unclear. TRBV5-3 qualifies as an ORF whose function is uncertain. There are 12 residues in the CDR3. V was cut by 8 bases and J by 13 bases, with 21 bases left in between. CDR3 amino acids: CASSQDFGVSTF. CDR3 coding DNA: TGTGCCAGCAGCCAAGATTTTGGGGTATCCACCTTC.

This clone occurred a few times. The chain combines TRBV25-1 with TRBJ2-1; D is possibly TRBD1 (5 bases). Trimming took 4 bases from V and 3 from J, leaving 13 bases between them. The CDR3 consists of 15 residues. Germline-derived CDR1 and CDR2 are MGHDK and SYGVNS. The CDR3 DNA reads TGTGCCAGCAGTGCCCCAGGGTACGACTACAATGAGCAGTTCTTC. Amino acids: CASSAPGYDYNEQFF.

The chain combines TRBV6-5 with TRBJ2-7; 8 nucleotides match TRBD1. Trimming took 6 bases from V and 5 from J; bases not matched to a gene: 9. Germline V CDR1 and CDR2: MNHEY, SVGAGI. The CDR3 covers 14 residues. For the CDR3, the DNA is TGTGCCAGCAGCCCCGGACAGGGTTTCCACGAGCAGTACTTC. It codes for CASSPGQGFHEQYF.

This clone was picked up one time. This chain links TRBV7-8 with TRBJ2-7; D gene uncertain. Germline CDR1 is SGHVS and CDR2 is FQNEAQ. Trimming removed 4 bases from V and 3 bases from J, with 4 bases in between. The CDR3 contains 11 residues. The CDR3 protein is CASSYNYEQYF. In DNA, the CDR3 is TGTGCCAGCAGCTACAACTACGAGCAGTACTTC. Looking up the rest from reference TRBV7-8 and TRBJ2-7 gives the full variable domain: GAGVSQSPRYKVAKRGQDVALRCDPISGHVSLFWYQQALGQGPEFLTYFQNEAQLDKSGLPSDRFFAERPEGSVSTLKIQRTQQEDSAVYLCASSYNYEQYFGPGTRLTVT.

The CDR3 sequence is CASSEVGTPSYEQYF. The CDR3 DNA sequence: TGTGCCAGCAGTGAAGTGGGGACTCCCTCCTACGAGCAGTACTTC. V is TRBV6-1 and J is TRBJ2-7; a possible D gene is TRBD2 (6 bases). V was clipped by 1 base and J by 0 bases, with 10 bases between them. Per the germline V gene, CDR1 is MNHNS and CDR2 is SASEGT. This CDR3 is 15 amino acids long.

The J gene is TRBJ2-5, the V gene TRBV28; 7 bases are shared with TRBD2. CDR3 length: 14 amino acids. Per germline, CDR1 MDHEN and CDR2 SYDVKM. V was clipped by 7 bases and J by 2 bases; unmatched bases: 7. The DNA for the CDR3 is TGTGCCAGCACCCCCCCAGCGGGACAAGAGACCCAGTACTTC. It yields the protein CASTPPAGQETQYF.

The chain links TRBV5-6 to TRBJ2-2; 10 positions match TRBD1. V lost 3 bases and J lost 3; bases outside the gene matches: 11. This CDR3 is built from 18 residues. Germline lookup yields CDR1 SGHDT and CDR2 YYEEEE. The CDR3 loop is CASSSTPGTGVYTGELFF. The CDR3 coding sequence is TGTGCCAGCAGCTCGACCCCCGGGACAGGGGTCTACACCGGGGAGCTGTTTTTT. The full variable domain, in which reference TRBV5-6 and TRBJ2-2 provide the parts outside the CDR3, is DAGVTQSPTHLIKTRGQQVTLRCSPKSGHDTVSWYQQALGQGPQFIFQYYEEEERQRGNFPDRFSGHQFPNYSSELNVNALLLGDSALYLCASSSTPGTGVYTGELFFGEGSRLTVL.

The V call is TRBV6-6, the J call TRBJ2-3; 9 bases are a match to TRBD1. The length of the CDR3 is 15 residues. CDR1 and CDR2 from the germline V gene are MNHNY and SVGAGI (reference sequence). With 5 bases clipped from V and 0 bases from J, the junction kept 3 bases outside the gene matches. The CDR3 DNA reads TGTGCCAGCAGTGGACAGGGGATTAGCACAGATACGCAGTATTTT. The encoded protein is CASSGQGISTDTQYF.

This chain joins TRBV6-1 and TRBJ1-5; unclear D gene. V lost 2 bases and J lost 10, with 18 bases in between. The germline gives CDR1 MNHNS, CDR2 SASEGT. The CDR3 contains 15 residues. CDR3 residues: CASSELGSGDNPQHF. CDR3 sequence (DNA): TGTGCCAGCAGTGAATTGGGGTCCGGGGATAACCCCCAGCATTTT.

The CDR3 loop reads CASSGLAPNTGELFF. As DNA, the CDR3 is TGCGCCAGCAGCGGACTAGCGCCGAACACCGGGGAGCTGTTTTTT. The V and J genes are TRBV5-1 and TRBJ2-2, with 9 bases fitting TRBD2. There are 15 residues in the CDR3. CDR1 SGHRS and CDR2 YFSETQ come from the germline V gene. V gave up 4 bases and J gave up 0 bases; unmatched junction bases: 1.